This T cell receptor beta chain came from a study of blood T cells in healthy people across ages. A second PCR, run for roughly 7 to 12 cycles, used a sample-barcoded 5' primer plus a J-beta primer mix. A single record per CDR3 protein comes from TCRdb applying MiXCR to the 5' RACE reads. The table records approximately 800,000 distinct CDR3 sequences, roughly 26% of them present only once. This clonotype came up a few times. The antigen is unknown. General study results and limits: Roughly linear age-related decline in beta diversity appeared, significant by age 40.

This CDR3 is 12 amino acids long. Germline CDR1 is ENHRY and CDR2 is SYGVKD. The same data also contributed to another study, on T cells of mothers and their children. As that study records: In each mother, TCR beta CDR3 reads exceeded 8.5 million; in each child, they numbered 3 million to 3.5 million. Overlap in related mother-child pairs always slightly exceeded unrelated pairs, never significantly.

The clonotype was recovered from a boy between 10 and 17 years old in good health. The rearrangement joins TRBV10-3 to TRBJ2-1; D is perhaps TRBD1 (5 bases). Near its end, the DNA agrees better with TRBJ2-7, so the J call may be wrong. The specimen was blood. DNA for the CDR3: TGTGCCATCAGTGGACAGACTTACGAGCAGTACTTC. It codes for CAISGQTYEQYF.